These 2 T cell receptor beta chains were sequenced from one sample in a study of post-analysis software for immune sequencing data. Points from the study as a whole: There were five or six TRBV segments more frequent in patients than controls, and TRBV5-6, TRBV5-1 and TRBV20-1 were among them.

For these receptors, no antigen is known. Unique molecular identifiers featured in each of the TCR beta cDNA libraries. MiXCR was run by TCRdb on the PCR reads, yielding one entry per CDR3 protein. The sample has roughly 430,000 distinct CDR3 sequences, 30% to 45% seen once. Sequencing was done on a sample of blood. The receptor set was obtained from a girl aged 2 to 10 with multiple sclerosis.

V and J are TRBV12-3 or TRBV12-4 and TRBJ2-1; 13 bases agree with TRBD2. Trimming cost V 6 bases and J 4 bases; bases outside gene matches: 9. The length of the CDR3 is 17 residues. CDR3 region: CASSRTSGGAVYNEQFF. The CDR3 DNA is TGTGCCAGCAGCCGCACTAGCGGGGGGGCGGTATACAATGAGCAGTTCTTC.

The V call is TRBV4-1, the J call TRBJ2-7, with D possibly being TRBD2 (5 bases). With the DNA end fitting TRBJ2-5 better, the J assignment may be wrong. CDR3 length: 14 amino acids. CDR1 MGHRA and CDR2 YSYEKL come from the germline V gene. CDR3: CASSQEDSQETQYF. In nucleotides, the CDR3 is TGCGCCAGCAGCCAAGAGGACTCCCAAGAGACCCAGTACTTC.